The 10 T cell receptor beta chains below come from one sample, sequenced in a study of T cells in Graves' hyperthyroidism and ophthalmopathy. Amplified regions were TCR beta CDR3 sequences from RNA transcripts. The HTBI primer set drove a first-round RT-PCR of the TCR CDR3. TCRdb independently ran MiXCR on the multiplex PCR reads; one entry per CDR3 protein. The sample lists around 520,000 distinct CDR3 sequences; about 14% were seen once. Sequenced material: blood. These receptors were collected from a woman aged 40 to 50 with Graves' hyperthyroidism.

This clonotype appeared many times. The chain is built from TRBV20-1 and TRBJ2-3, with 10 bases identical to TRBD2. This CDR3 is 16 amino acids long. Germline V gene data show CDR1 as DFQATT and CDR2 as SNEGSKA (reference sequence). The V segment lost 0 bases and the J segment 6 bases; nucleotides outside the gene matches: 9. The CDR3 here is CSARDYLAGAEDTQYF. The CDR3 DNA follows: TGCAGTGCTAGAGATTACCTAGCGGGAGCGGAGGATACGCAGTATTTT.

The chain recombines TRBV6-2 or TRBV6-3 with TRBJ2-5; 9 nucleotides agree with TRBD1. Trimming at V came to 7 bases and at J to 7 bases, leaving 16 bases not matched to a gene. The CDR3 spans 16 residues. Germline V gene sequence: CDR1 MNHEY, CDR2 SVGEGT. The chain's CDR3 is CASNSYVGTGRWTQYF. The CDR3 DNA reads TGTGCCAGCAACAGTTACGTAGGGACAGGGCGGTGGACCCAGTACTTC.

This clonotype was picked up many times. This rearrangement joins TRBV11-1 to TRBJ2-1; D remains unclear. Germline assignment: CDR1 SGHAT and CDR2 FQDESV (reference sequence). CDR3 length: 14 amino acids. V was trimmed by 2 bases and J by 0 bases, leaving 5 bases between them. The CDR3 DNA follows: TGTGCCAGCAGCTTATGGGCCTCCTACAATGAGCAGTTCTTC. As protein: CASSLWASYNEQFF.

This clonotype was recorded at least ten times. The chain combines TRBV29-1 with TRBJ1-1, with D unclear. Germline CDR1 reads SQVTM; CDR2 reads ANQGSEA. The CDR3 length is 13 residues. The V gene lost 6 bases and the J gene lost 1 base, with 12 bases spanning the gap. CDR3: CSVLTRENTEAFF. The CDR3 DNA follows: TGCAGCGTGCTTACACGGGAGAACACTGAAGCTTTCTTT.

This clonotype was seen ten or more times. The chain recombines TRBV24-1 with TRBJ2-7; tentatively, D is TRBD1 or TRBD2 (6 bases each). V gave up 7 bases and J gave up 4 bases, with 16 bases separating them. The length of the CDR3 is 14 residues. CDR1 is KGHDR, CDR2 SFDVKD, per germline. The CDR3 sequence: CATSDPGGSYEQYF. The CDR3 DNA follows: TGTGCCACCAGCGATCCCGGGGGCTCATACGAGCAGTACTTC.

This clonotype was observed at least ten times. This chain links TRBV7-9 with TRBJ2-5; 7 bases match TRBD1. Per germline, CDR1 SEHNR and CDR2 FQNEAQ (reference sequence). The junction had 3 bases not matched to a gene; V was cut back by 1 base and J by 1 base. This CDR3 has 15 amino acids. The DNA for the CDR3 is TGTGCCAGCAGCTTAGACCCAGGGGGCCAAGAGACCCAGTACTTC. Translating gives CASSLDPGGQETQYF.

This clonotype was counted many times. The V and J genes are TRBV6-5 and TRBJ2-7; unclear D gene. V lost 4 bases, J lost 5 bases, and 15 bases lay in between. Germline CDR1 reads MNHEY; CDR2 reads SVGAGI. CDR3 length: 14 residues. The CDR3 sequence: CASSSTPKGHEQYF. DNA of the CDR3: TGTGCCAGCAGTTCGACCCCGAAGGGCCACGAGCAGTACTTC.

At least ten counts were recorded for this clonotype. The gene calls are TRBV28 and TRBJ2-7, with 8 bases that match TRBD1. The CDR3 sequence is 15 residues long. The junction had 10 bases not matched to a gene; V was cut back by 4 bases and J by 5 bases. The germline gives CDR1 MDHEN, CDR2 SYDVKM. CDR3 bases: TGTGCCAGCAGTTCGGACAGGGTAAAGTTACACGAGCAGTACTTC. This translates into CASSSDRVKLHEQYF. Combining the CDR3 with reference TRBV28 and TRBJ2-7 gives the whole variable domain DVKVTQSSRYLVKRTGEKVFLECVQDMDHENMFWYRQDPGLGLRLIYFSYDVKMKEKGDIPEGYSVSREKKERFSLILESASTNQTSMYLCASSSDRVKLHEQYFGPGTRLTVT.

This clonotype was observed many times. This chain links TRBV5-1 with TRBJ2-5, with D perhaps TRBD2 (6 bases). CDR1 and CDR2 from the germline V gene are SGHRS and YFSETQ. The V gene lost 7 bases and the J gene lost 3 bases, with 19 bases spanning the gap. The CDR3 is made up of 15 amino acids. The CDR3 sequence: CASGPSGVQEETQYF. CDR3 coding DNA: TGCGCCAGCGGGCCGTCGGGAGTCCAAGAAGAGACCCAGTACTTC.

This clonotype was recorded at least ten times. The chain combines TRBV5-1 with TRBJ1-1; D ambiguous. V shed 4 bases and J shed 1 base, with 11 bases lying between them. CDR3 length: 14 amino acids. Germline V gene data show CDR1 as SGHRS and CDR2 as YFSETQ. CDR3 loop: CASSPNGRNTEAFF. The CDR3 coding sequence is TGCGCCAGCAGCCCCAATGGCAGGAACACTGAAGCTTTCTTT. The full variable domain, rest sourced from reference TRBV5-1 and TRBJ1-1, is KAGVTQTPRYLIKTRGQQVTLSCSPISGHRSVSWYQQTPGQGLQFLFEYFSETQRNKGNFPGRFSGRQFSNSRSEMNVSTLELGDSALYLCASSPNGRNTEAFFGQGTRLTVV.